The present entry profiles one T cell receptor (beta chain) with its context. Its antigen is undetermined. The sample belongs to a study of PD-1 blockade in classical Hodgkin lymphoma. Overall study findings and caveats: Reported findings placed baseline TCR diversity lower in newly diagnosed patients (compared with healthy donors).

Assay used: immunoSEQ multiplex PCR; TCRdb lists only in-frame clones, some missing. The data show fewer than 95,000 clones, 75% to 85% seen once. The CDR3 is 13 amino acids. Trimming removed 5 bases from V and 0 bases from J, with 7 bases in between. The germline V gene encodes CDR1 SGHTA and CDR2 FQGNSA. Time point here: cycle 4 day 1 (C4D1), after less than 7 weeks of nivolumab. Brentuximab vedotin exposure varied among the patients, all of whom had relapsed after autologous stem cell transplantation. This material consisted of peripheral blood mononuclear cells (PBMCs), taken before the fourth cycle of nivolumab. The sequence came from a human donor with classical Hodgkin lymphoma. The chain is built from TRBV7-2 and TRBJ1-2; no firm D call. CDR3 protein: CASSASPNYGYTF. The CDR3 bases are TGTGCCAGCAGCGCCAGTCCTAACTATGGCTACACCTTC.